Following are 22 T cell receptor beta chains from one sample sequenced in a study of blood T cell repertoires in COVID-19. Sequencing used immunoSEQ multiplex PCR; TCRdb keeps in-frame clones, though not all of them. The sample lists roughly 240,000 clones; roughly 82% were seen once. The sequenced material came from peripheral blood. The receptors here all came from a woman in her 70s with acute or convalescent COVID-19.

The chain has TRBV19 and TRBJ1-2, with a tentative D call TRBD1 (5 bases). Germline V gene data show CDR1 as LNHDA and CDR2 as SQIVND (reference sequence). CDR3 length: 12 residues. The CDR3 loop is CASGLPNYGYTF. In DNA form, the CDR3 reads TGTGCTTCGGGACTTCCCAACTATGGCTACACCTTC.

The chain joins TRBV10-1 to TRBJ1-2; no reliable D call. This CDR3 is 13 amino acids long. Per germline, CDR1 WNHNN and CDR2 SYGVQD (reference sequence). V was cut by 4 bases and J by 4 bases, with 10 bases left in between. This chain's CDR3 is CASSVEGTYGYTF. The CDR3 DNA follows: TGCGCCAGCAGTGTTGAGGGAACCTATGGCTACACCTTC.

The chain is built from TRBV7-9 and TRBJ1-4, with TRBD1 identical over 9 bases. Losses at the gene ends were 6 bases for V and 8 bases for J; bases not matched to a gene: 10. The CDR3 totals 15 residues. Germline V gene sequence: CDR1 SEHNR, CDR2 FQNEAQ (reference sequence). CDR3 loop: CASRDYRGREEKLFF. The DNA of the CDR3 is TGTGCCAGCAGGGACTACAGGGGGCGCGAGGAAAAACTGTTTTTT.

The genes are TRBV3-1 (or the pseudogene TRBV3-2) and TRBJ2-1, with 9 bases fitting TRBD2. The V segment lost 1 base and the J segment 6 bases; nucleotides outside the gene matches: 7. Germline CDR1 reads LGHDT; CDR2 reads YNNKEL (reference sequence). CDR3 size: 16 residues. CDR3 sequence reads: CASSQGRGGERNEQFF. DNA for the CDR3: TGTGCCAGCAGCCAAGGTCGCGGGGGGGAACGCAATGAGCAGTTCTTC.

The rearrangement uses TRBV3-1 (or the pseudogene TRBV3-2) and TRBJ1-1; the D gene is possibly TRBD1 (5 bases). Trimming removed 4 bases from V and 4 bases from J, with 28 bases in between. In germline, CDR1 is LGHDT, CDR2 YNNKEL (reference sequence). The CDR3 loop spans 19 amino acids. CDR3 protein: CASSPTSGRGWRISTEAFF. The CDR3 DNA is TGTGCCAGCAGCCCAACTTCGGGGAGGGGTTGGAGAATAAGCACTGAAGCTTTCTTT.

This chain links TRBV4-2 with TRBJ2-3; TRBD2 aligns across 10 bases. Trimming at V came to 0 bases and at J to 8 bases, leaving 8 bases not matched to a gene. This CDR3 contains 16 residues. Germline V gene sequence: CDR1 LGHNA, CDR2 YNFKEQ. The CDR3 reads CASSQDVGLAAATQYF. The CDR3 nucleotides are TGTGCCAGCAGCCAAGACGTAGGACTAGCGGCGGCTACGCAGTATTTT.

This chain connects TRBV5-8 to TRBJ1-5; D not certain. Per germline, CDR1 SGHTS and CDR2 YDEGEE. V shed 3 bases and J shed 11 bases, with 15 bases lying between them. This CDR3 region has 13 residues. The CDR3 protein is CASSSPPHASQHF. As DNA, the CDR3 is TGTGCCAGCAGCTCCCCCCCCCATGCGTCCCAGCATTTT. The variable domain in full, with the rest retrieved from reference TRBV5-8 and TRBJ1-5, is EAGVTQSPTHLIKTRGQQATLRCSPISGHTSVYWYQQALGLGLQFLLWYDEGEERNRGNFPPRFSGRQFPNYSSELNVNALELEDSALYLCASSSPPHASQHFGDGTRLSIL.

There are a few counts of this clone. This chain connects TRBV18 to TRBJ2-5; TRBD1 might be the D (5 bases). This CDR3 region has 13 residues. Looked up from germline, CDR1 is KGHSH and CDR2 is LQKENI. V was clipped by 2 bases and J by 2 bases, with 6 bases between them. The CDR3 DNA reads TGTGCCAGCTCACCAAGGGGACAAGAGACCCAGTACTTC. Protein sequence: CASSPRGQETQYF.

This chain connects TRBV7-2 to TRBJ1-1, with a possible D match to TRBD1 (6 bases). The CDR3 has 16 residues. V lost 2 bases and J lost 1, with 14 bases in between. Germline-derived CDR1 and CDR2 are SGHTA and FQGNSA. The CDR3 DNA is TGTGCCAGCAGCTTAAGGGGGTCATCTTCGAACACTGAAGCTTTCTTT. This sequence encodes CASSLRGSSSNTEAFF.

The genes are TRBV2 and TRBJ1-1; 7 bases align to TRBD1. The germline V gene encodes CDR1 SNHLY and CDR2 FYNNEI. V was pared by 7 bases and J by 1 base, with 9 bases of the junction left unmatched. The length of the CDR3 is 15 residues. Here the CDR3 DNA reads TGTGCCAGCACCCAACTGGGACAGCAGAACACTGAAGCTTTCTTT. Its protein is CASTQLGQQNTEAFF.

J is TRBJ1-2 and V is TRBV11-2; 10 bases are shared with TRBD1. V shed 6 bases and J 6 bases; nucleotides not matched to a gene: 7. Germline V lookup: CDR1 SGHAT, CDR2 FQNNGV. The CDR3 extends over 14 amino acids. The CDR3: CASRGQGVTDGYTF. CDR3 sequence (DNA): TGTGCCAGCAGAGGACAGGGGGTAACGGATGGCTACACCTTC.

This rearrangement joins TRBV5-1 to TRBJ1-6, with D perhaps matching TRBD1 (6 bases). The CDR3 spans 14 residues. Germline V gives CDR1 SGHRS, CDR2 YFSETQ. V shed 4 bases and J shed 4 bases, with 9 bases lying between them. CDR3 in DNA: TGCGCCAGCAGCCCGGGACAATATAATTCACCCCTCCACTTT. Translating it yields CASSPGQYNSPLHF.

The chain has TRBV6-5 and TRBJ1-2, with D hard to call. Germline V CDR1 and CDR2: MNHEY, SVGAGI. The CDR3 sequence is 14 residues long. V was pared by 0 bases and J by 6 bases, with 11 bases between. CDR3 sequence reads: CASSYSEGFDGYTF. Here the CDR3 DNA reads TGTGCCAGCAGTTACTCCGAGGGCTTTGATGGCTACACCTTC.

The count of this clone is one. This chain connects TRBV3-1 (or the pseudogene TRBV3-2) to TRBJ2-3; D is possibly TRBD2 (6 bases). The germline V gene has CDR1 LGHDT and CDR2 YNNKEL (reference sequence). V lost 4 bases and J 3 bases, leaving 14 bases between the germline ends. There are 15 residues in the CDR3. CDR3 sequence: CASSLTGGWTDTQYF. DNA of the CDR3: TGTGCCAGCAGCCTCACAGGAGGGTGGACAGATACGCAGTATTTT.

This clone has more than one count but fewer than ten. This rearrangement joins TRBV27 to TRBJ2-7; D is ambiguous. The CDR3 runs 16 residues. V was cut by 2 bases and J by 1 base, with 15 bases left in between. Germline CDR1 and CDR2: MNHEY and SMNVEV (reference sequence). In nucleotides, the CDR3 is TGTGCCAGCAGTTTACTTCTCGCCGGTCTTTCCTACGAGCAGTACTTC. Amino acid sequence: CASSLLLAGLSYEQYF.

This clone was seen ten or more times. J is TRBJ1-3 and V is TRBV6-1; D ambiguous. The V gene lost 2 bases and the J gene lost 0 bases, with 11 bases spanning the gap. Germline assignment: CDR1 MNHNS and CDR2 SASEGT. The CDR3 consists of 16 residues. The CDR3 loop is CASSEMGGHSGNTIYF. The CDR3 bases are TGTGCCAGCAGTGAAATGGGAGGGCACTCTGGAAACACCATATATTTT.

The CDR3 reads CASSSGQDIYGYTF. The CDR3 DNA reads as TGCGCCAGCAGCTCGGGACAGGACATCTATGGCTACACCTTC. V is TRBV5-1 and J is TRBJ1-2; 8 bases fit TRBD1. This CDR3 is built from 14 residues. V dropped 3 bases and J dropped 4; count of bases not matched to a gene: 5. The germline CDR1 and CDR2 sequences are SGHRS and YFSETQ.

The chain recombines TRBV5-1 with TRBJ1-2; D is unresolved. Germline V gene lookup returns CDR1 SGHRS and CDR2 YFSETQ. The CDR3 runs to 13 residues. Trimming removed 6 bases at V and 6 bases at J, with 15 bases between. The DNA for the CDR3 is TGCGCCAGCAACCCGGGGAATAGCGATGGCTACACCTTC. It yields the protein CASNPGNSDGYTF.

The chain recombines TRBV5-6 with TRBJ1-2; D uncertain. This CDR3 is built from 13 residues. The germline gives CDR1 SGHDT, CDR2 YYEEEE. V was clipped by 1 base and J by 4 bases, with 8 bases between them. Here the CDR3 DNA reads TGTGCCAGCAGCTTGAAAGGGAGCTATGGCTACACCTTC. Its translation is CASSLKGSYGYTF. The whole variable domain, filled in from reference TRBV5-6 and TRBJ1-2, reads DAGVTQSPTHLIKTRGQQVTLRCSPKSGHDTVSWYQQALGQGPQFIFQYYEEEERQRGNFPDRFSGHQFPNYSSELNVNALLLGDSALYLCASSLKGSYGYTFGSGTRLTVV.

This clone has a single count. The chain uses TRBV24-1 and TRBJ1-5; 7 positions match TRBD1. The V gene end was trimmed by 3 bases and the J gene end by 0 bases; junction bases not matched to a gene: 10. The germline V gene has CDR1 KGHDR and CDR2 SFDVKD. CDR3 length: 18 residues. In DNA, the CDR3 is TGTGCCACCAGTGATGCTCGGGACAGCTACAATAGCAATCAGCCCCAGCATTTT. Residues: CATSDARDSYNSNQPQHF.

This clone has only one observation. This rearrangement joins TRBV3-1 (or the pseudogene TRBV3-2) to TRBJ1-1; D is uncertain. CDR1 and CDR2 (germline): LGHDT, YNNKEL (reference sequence). With 3 bases removed from V and 4 bases from J, the gap between germline ends came to 6 bases. The CDR3 is made up of 12 amino acids. The CDR3: CASSHTATEAFF. CDR3 bases: TGTGCCAGCAGCCATACTGCCACTGAAGCTTTCTTT.

This clone was counted between two and nine times. The chain is built from TRBV2 and TRBJ1-1; D not certain. The CDR3 loop spans 14 amino acids. Trimming took 3 bases from V and 1 from J, leaving 9 bases between them. Germline CDR1 SNHLY, CDR2 FYNNEI. The CDR3 sequence: CASSDSHGNTEAFF. CDR3 DNA sequence: TGTGCCAGCAGTGATTCCCACGGGAACACTGAAGCTTTCTTT.